The 15 T cell receptor beta chains presented below share a single source sample, sequenced in a study of blood T cell repertoires in COVID-19. Only in-frame clones appear in the TCRdb table, and some are missing; sequencing was by immunoSEQ multiplex PCR. Counted here are about 210,000 clones, about 81% occurring once; the ten biggest clones make up approximately 8.1%. Sequencing was done on a sample of peripheral blood. The receptors come from an older woman with COVID-19, enrolled during active disease.

The J gene is TRBJ1-4, the V gene TRBV6-5; TRBD1 matches at 9 bases. Germline V lookup: CDR1 MNHEY, CDR2 SVGAGI. V lost 2 bases to trimming and J lost 2 bases; unmatched junction nucleotides: 0. The CDR3 is 15 residues long. The CDR3 reads CASSYGTGTNEKLFF. The CDR3 nucleotides are TGTGCCAGCAGTTACGGGACAGGGACTAATGAAAAACTGTTTTTT.

V and J are TRBV3-1 (or the pseudogene TRBV3-2) and TRBJ2-7, with TRBD2 identical over 7 bases. J was trimmed by 2 bases and V by 2 bases; bases with no gene match: 3. Germline CDR1 reads LGHDT; CDR2 reads YNNKEL (reference sequence). This CDR3 has 14 amino acids. CDR3 DNA sequence: TGTGCCAGCAGCCAACCGGGAGGAGCCTACGAGCAGTACTTC. This gives the protein CASSQPGGAYEQYF.

This rearrangement joins TRBV27 to TRBJ1-2, with 9 bases lining up with TRBD1. The CDR3 spans 14 residues. After removal of 6 bases from V and 4 bases from J, the junction contained 6 bases not matched to a gene. From germline, CDR1 is MNHEY and CDR2 SMNVEV (reference sequence). The CDR3 DNA reads as TGTGCCAGCAGGATGACAGGGGGTCCCTATGGCTACACCTTC. As protein: CASRMTGGPYGYTF.

The V gene is TRBV11-2, the J gene TRBJ2-4; D might be TRBD2 (7 bases). The V gene's germline CDR1 is SGHAT and CDR2 FQNNGV. This CDR3 contains 16 residues. V was trimmed by 3 bases and J by 9 bases, leaving 21 bases between them. CDR3 sequence reads: CASSLLGGGIDSIQYF. The CDR3 DNA reads as TGTGCCAGCAGCTTGCTAGGGGGAGGGATTGATAGCATTCAGTACTTC. Full variable domain (rest looked up from reference TRBV11-2 and TRBJ2-4): EAGVAQSPRYKIIEKRQSVAFWCNPISGHATLYWYQQILGQGPKLLIQFQNNGVVDDSQLPKDRFSAERLKGVDSTLKIQPAKLEDSAVYLCASSLLGGGIDSIQYFGAGTRLSVL.

The rearrangement uses TRBV4-3 and TRBJ1-5, with TRBD1 as a possible D gene (5 bases). From germline, CDR1 is LGHNA and CDR2 YSLEER. Deletions cut 0 bases from V and 4 bases from J, with 10 bases between. The CDR3 is 15 amino acids. In DNA, the CDR3 is TGCGCCAGCAGCCAAGATCCTAGGGGAAATCAGCCCCAGCATTTT. Translating it yields CASSQDPRGNQPQHF.

V usage is TRBV7-2 and J usage is TRBJ2-7, with D perhaps matching TRBD2 (6 bases). The CDR3 length is 16 residues. Per germline, CDR1 SGHTA and CDR2 FQGNSA. V was cut by 2 bases and J by 2 bases, with 16 bases left in between. This CDR3 is CASSLIGGGMAYEQYF. The CDR3, as DNA: TGTGCCAGCAGCTTAATTGGGGGAGGAATGGCCTACGAGCAGTACTTC.

The chain employs TRBV7-2 and TRBJ1-3; D not certain. In germline, CDR1 is SGHTA, CDR2 FQGNSA. The CDR3 is 15 amino acids. Trimming cost V 0 bases and J 2 bases, with 8 bases left between them. This CDR3 is CASSLAVGAGNTIYF. The CDR3 DNA follows: TGTGCCAGCAGCTTAGCGGTCGGGGCTGGAAACACCATATATTTT.

The chain joins TRBV7-9 to TRBJ2-7; TRBD1 matches at 7 bases. V dropped 1 base and J dropped 6; count of bases not matched to a gene: 6. The CDR3 is made up of 14 amino acids. CDR1 SEHNR and CDR2 FQNEAQ come from the germline V gene (reference sequence). The CDR3 DNA reads TGTGCCAGCAGCTTAGGACAGGGTGACCGCGAGCAGTACTTC. This codes for CASSLGQGDREQYF. The entire variable domain, with the rest obtained from reference TRBV7-9 and TRBJ2-7, is as follows: DTGVSQNPRHKITKRGQNVTFRCDPISEHNRLYWYRQTLGQGPEFLTYFQNEAQLEKSRLLSDRFSAERPKGSFSTLEIQRTEQGDSAMYLCASSLGQGDREQYFGPGTRLTVT.

The rearrangement joins TRBV7-8 to TRBJ1-5, with D maybe TRBD1 (6 bases). This CDR3 is built from 15 residues. The V end lost 1 base, the J end lost 6 bases, and 13 bases lay between the germline ends. Germline V gives CDR1 SGHVS, CDR2 FQNEAQ. The CDR3 loop reads CASSLGGGVGQPQHF. The DNA of the CDR3 is TGTGCCAGCAGCTTAGGCGGGGGCGTCGGTCAGCCCCAGCATTTT. Full variable domain (outside the CDR3, taken from reference TRBV7-8 and TRBJ1-5): GAGVSQSPRYKVAKRGQDVALRCDPISGHVSLFWYQQALGQGPEFLTYFQNEAQLDKSGLPSDRFFAERPEGSVSTLKIQRTQQEDSAVYLCASSLGGGVGQPQHFGDGTRLSIL.

In the case of this clone: In the same sample, other DNA sequences code for this CDR3. The chain recombines TRBV6-2 or TRBV6-3 with TRBJ1-5, with 8 bases lining up with TRBD1. Germline CDR1 reads MNHEY; CDR2 reads SVGEGT. The CDR3 has 14 amino acids. After removal of 3 bases from V and 4 bases from J, the junction contained 2 bases not matched to a gene. CDR3 in amino acids: CASSYTGGNQPQHF. CDR3 nucleotides: TGTGCCAGCAGTTATACAGGGGGTAATCAGCCCCAGCATTTT.

V gene TRBV29-1 combines with J gene TRBJ2-5, with 7 bases that match TRBD2. The CDR3 length is 14 residues. In germline, CDR1 is SQVTM, CDR2 ANQGSEA. V shed 5 bases and J 5 bases; nucleotides not matched to a gene: 11. The CDR3 DNA sequence: TGCAGCGTTCGTTCTAGGACTAGAAGGGAGACCCAGTACTTC. Amino acid sequence: CSVRSRTRRETQYF.

The rearrangement links TRBV4-1 to TRBJ2-3; a weak D match, TRBD2 (7 bases). V shed 0 bases and J shed 2 bases, with 12 bases lying between them. The CDR3 covers 16 residues. Germline V gene data show CDR1 as MGHRA and CDR2 as YSYEKL. CDR3 DNA: TGCGCCAGCAGCCAAGAGAGGGGGGGAACCACAGATACGCAGTATTTT. Translated, it gives CASSQERGGTTDTQYF.

The gene calls are TRBV3-1 (or the pseudogene TRBV3-2) and TRBJ2-1, with TRBD1 matching 10 bases. This CDR3 contains 14 residues. Germline assignment: CDR1 LGHDT and CDR2 YNNKEL (reference sequence). The trim removed 8 bases at V and 4 bases at J, leaving 5 bases unmatched. As DNA, the CDR3 is TGTGCCAGCGCGACAGGGGGCGTTTACAATGAGCAGTTCTTC. Translation gives CASATGGVYNEQFF.

As to this clone: The junction differs from germline at one of its ends, possibly a read error. The V call is TRBV28, the J call TRBJ1-1, with D unresolved. The length of the CDR3 is 16 residues. CDR1 is MDHEN, CDR2 SYDVKM, per germline. The CDR3 sequence: CASSLWTQTMNTEAFF. The CDR3 DNA follows: TGTGCCAGCAGTCTATGGACTCAAACGATGAACACTGAAGCTTTCTTT.

As DNA, the CDR3 is TGTGCCATCAGTGCTGAGAATCAGCCCCAGCATTTT. It translates to CAISAENQPQHF. The J gene is TRBJ1-5, the V gene TRBV10-3; D is unclear. Between the trimmed V and J ends, which lost 4 bases and 4 bases, there was a span of 5 bases. The CDR3 is 12 amino acids. Germline assignment: CDR1 ENHRY and CDR2 SYGVKD.